This TCR beta chain appears in the sequencing data of a study of CD4 T cells in relation to SARS-CoV-2 and coronaviruses. Notes on this clone: Its antigen is currently unknown.

Some clones are missing from TCRdb's copy, which holds only in-frame ones; the method was immunoSEQ multiplex PCR. The sample records around 11,000 clones, 81% being singletons. Before the COVID-19 pandemic, during about 2010-2019, CD4+ T cells were taken from unexposed donors. CD4+ T cells were isolated from the cells after about 11 days of culture. Testing used SARS-CoV-2 S/N and four cold-coronavirus spikes on unexposed-donor CD4+ T cells, cells permitting. General observations from the study: This crossreactivity analysis covered spike protein alone, no other viral proteins.

The CDR3 is 15 amino acids. With 2 bases removed from V and 1 base from J, the gap between germline ends came to 11 bases. The V gene's germline CDR1 is SGHTA and CDR2 FQGNSA. The chain joins TRBV7-2 to TRBJ2-5; D possibly corresponds to TRBD1 (5 bases). The TCR originated in a human donor in good health. The sample comprised CD4+ T cells from PBMCs, cultured in vitro. CDR3 DNA sequence: TGTGCCAGCAGCTTACAAAGACAGTCCCAAGAGACCCAGTACTTC. Residues: CASSLQRQSQETQYF.